The TCR beta chain under discussion was sequenced for a study of control samples from healthy donors and cancer patients. The protocol was immunoSEQ multiplex PCR, while the TCRdb copy is restricted to in-frame clones and leaves out a portion. Here the sample spans roughly 2,000 clones, 95% to 97% being singletons. The sample comprised PBMCs. This TCR derives from a man between 70 and 80 years old with colorectal cancer.

The CDR3 coding sequence is TGTGCCAGCAGTGAGTTGGGGGCTAGCTCCTATAATTCACCCCTCCACTTT. Amino acid sequence: CASSELGASSYNSPLHF. The chain employs TRBV6-1 and TRBJ1-6; TRBD1 is a possible D gene (6 bases). The CDR3 runs to 17 residues. V dropped 3 bases and J dropped 0 bases, with 12 bases sitting between them. Germline assignment: CDR1 MNHNS and CDR2 SASEGT.